This T cell receptor (beta chain) was sequenced in a study of early T cells in non-severe SARS-CoV-2 infection. TCRdb processed the 5' RACE reads anew with MiXCR; each CDR3 protein has one entry. The table shows approximately 79,000 distinct CDR3 sequences, with 9.5% to 15% occurring only once. Deletions cut 0 bases from V and 5 bases from J, with 11 bases between. The length of the CDR3 is 15 residues. Germline-derived CDR1 and CDR2 are SGHRS and YFSETQ. This clonotype appeared many times. V gene TRBV5-1 combines with J gene TRBJ2-2; D is ambiguous. This sequence was found in an adult who was a healthcare worker with PCR-confirmed SARS-CoV-2 infection or an uninfected control (not recorded which). The sequenced sample consisted of whole blood. The CDR3 region is CASSLATRTTGELFF. CDR3 coding DNA: TGCGCCAGCAGCTTGGCTACCCGAACAACCGGGGAGCTGTTTTTT.